The rows below give T cell receptor beta chains drawn from one sample of a study of control samples from healthy donors and cancer patients. Some clones are missing from TCRdb's copy, which holds only in-frame ones; the method was immunoSEQ multiplex PCR. The table shows under 85,000 clones, with around 84% occurring only once. The sequencing sample was made of PBMCs. Source of these receptors: a man aged 55 to 70 with head and neck cancer. Both conserved end residues are part of each CDR3. D genes are given only for firm matches. Some rows mark clone size as missing; the rest say once, few, many or name a class of expanded clone.

>once|TRBV20-1|TRBJ1-6|TRBD1
CSASQDRDNSPLHF
TGCAGTGCTAGTCAGGACAGGGATAATTCACCCCTCCACTTT
>few|TRBV28|TRBJ2-1|TRBD2
CASHLAGGPGNEQFF
TGTGCCAGCCACCTAGCGGGAGGGCCCGGCAATGAGCAGTTCTTC
>.|TRBV2|TRBJ2-7|.
CASKFESSYEQYF
TGTGCCAGCAAGTTTGAAAGCTCCTACGAGCAGTACTTC
>.|TRBV12-3/TRBV12-4|TRBJ1-2|.
CASSRRTYGYTF
TGTGCCAGCAGTCGCCGTACGTATGGCTACACCTTC
>.|TRBV10-3|TRBJ1-2|.
CAISVEGANYGYTF
TGTGCCATCAGTGTGGAGGGGGCTAACTATGGCTACACCTTC
>.|TRBV5-1|TRBJ2-7|.
CASNLAGQSYEQYF
TGCGCCAGCAATCTGGCAGGGCAGTCCTACGAGCAGTACTTC
>.|TRBV12-3/TRBV12-4|TRBJ1-5|.
CASSPTRRQPQHF
TGTGCCAGCAGCCCAACGCGTCGTCAGCCCCAGCATTTT
>.|TRBV2|TRBJ2-5|.
CASRRGAQETQYF
TGTGCCAGCCGCCGGGGCGCCCAAGAGACCCAGTACTTC
>.|TRBV11-2|TRBJ2-7|.
CASSLDRGFNEQYF
TGTGCCAGCAGCTTAGATCGAGGGTTCAACGAGCAGTACTTC
>.|TRBV6-5|TRBJ1-4|TRBD1
CASSLLTGTNEKLFF
TGTGCCAGCAGCCTTTTGACAGGGACTAATGAAAAACTGTTTTTT
>.|TRBV3-1/TRBV3-2|TRBJ1-2|.
CASSQVKGGAHYGYTF
TGTGCCAGCAGCCAAGTGAAGGGGGGGGCCCACTATGGCTACACCTTC
>.|TRBV24-1|TRBJ2-3|TRBD2
CATSDFWASGSTDTQYF
TGTGCCACCAGTGATTTTTGGGCTAGCGGGAGTACAGATACGCAGTATTTT
>.|TRBV28|TRBJ2-7|.
CASSVQYEQYF
TGTGCCAGCAGTGTCCAGTACGAGCAGTACTTC
>.|TRBV20-1|TRBJ1-5|.
CSASGGLGPQHF
TGCAGTGCTAGTGGTGGACTTGGGCCCCAGCATTTT
>.|TRBV7-9|TRBJ2-1|.
CASSLFSTLTYNEQFF
TGTGCCAGCAGCTTATTCAGCACACTAACCTACAATGAGCAGTTCTTC
>.|TRBV3-1/TRBV3-2|TRBJ1-4|TRBD1
CASSHTGESNEKLFF
TGTGCCAGCAGCCACACAGGGGAGTCTAATGAAAAACTGTTTTTT
>.|TRBV5-1|TRBJ2-7|.
CASKDLYEQYF
TGCGCCAGCAAGGATCTGTACGAGCAGTACTTC
>.|TRBV11-2|TRBJ2-3|.
CASSLEAGATTDTQYF
TGTGCCAGCAGCTTAGAGGCAGGGGCCACGACAGATACGCAGTATTTT
>few|TRBV7-9|TRBJ1-3|.
CASSSRGGYFFVQNTIYF
TGTGCCAGCAGCTCTAGAGGGGGGTACTTCTTTGTCCAGAACACCATATATTTT
>.|TRBV6-5|TRBJ1-6|TRBD1
CASKGTENSPLHF
TGTGCCAGCAAAGGGACAGAAAATTCACCCCTCCACTTT
>.|TRBV5-6|TRBJ2-7|.
CASSLGRLWSEQYF
TGTGCCAGCAGCTTGGGCCGGTTGTGGAGCGAGCAGTACTTC
>.|TRBV5-4|TRBJ2-2|.
CASSSPQQGTGELFF
TGTGCCAGCAGCTCCCCCCAGCAGGGGACCGGGGAGCTGTTTTTT
>.|TRBV11-3|TRBJ2-3|TRBD2
CASSLTSGSFSDTQYF
TGTGCCAGCAGCTTAACTAGCGGGTCTTTTTCAGATACGCAGTATTTT
>few|TRBV30|TRBJ2-5|.
CAWKILKGRETQYF
TGTGCCTGGAAAATTTTGAAGGGGAGGGAGACCCAGTACTTC
>.|TRBV19|TRBJ2-1|TRBD2
CASTSLGTTYNEQFF
TGTGCCAGTACCTCCTTGGGGACTACCTACAATGAGCAGTTCTTC
>.|TRBV19|TRBJ1-5|.
CASTLRWADQPQHF
TGTGCCAGTACTTTAAGGTGGGCTGATCAGCCCCAGCATTTT
>.|TRBV18|TRBJ1-1|.
CASSPGEGVTEAFF
TGTGCCAGCTCACCAGGGGAGGGGGTCACTGAAGCTTTCTTT
>.|TRBV7-9|TRBJ1-6|TRBD1
CASSLYRGYNSPLHF
TGTGCCAGCAGCTTGTACAGGGGATATAATTCACCCCTCCACTTT